This T cell receptor (beta chain) appears in the sequencing data of a study of regulatory T cells in long-lasting Graves disease. Findings and caveats of the study: Favored gene segments in persistent disease were TRBV28, TRBJ1-2 and TRBJ2-5. TCR diversity in persistent Graves' patients was below that of newly diagnosed ones.

This clonotype was seen many times. Its matching antigen is unknown. The time point: newly diagnosed GD, antithyroid drugs for less than 3 months. PBMC RNA served as the TCR library source. Construction of TCR beta libraries relied on iRepertoire HTBI primers and on Arm-PCR targeting CDR3 regions. TCRdb processed the multiplex PCR reads anew with MiXCR; each CDR3 protein has one entry. The data hold fewer than 550,000 distinct CDR3 sequences, with around 17% observed a single time. The length of the CDR3 is 14 residues. Trimming removed 4 bases from V and 2 bases from J, with 11 bases in between. Germline V gene sequence: CDR1 LGHDT, CDR2 YNNKEL (reference sequence). The same specimen was also included in a second study, on T cells in Graves' hyperthyroidism and ophthalmopathy.

The sequencing used peripheral blood mononuclear cells (PBMCs), collected at new diagnosis, from a patient treated with antithyroid drugs. This clonotype was obtained from a woman aged 18 to 35 with Graves disease. The rearrangement joins TRBV3-1 to TRBJ1-1; no clear D. CDR3 bases: TGTGCCAGCAGCCCCTCCCAGTTAAACACTGAAGCTTTCTTT. It codes for CASSPSQLNTEAFF.